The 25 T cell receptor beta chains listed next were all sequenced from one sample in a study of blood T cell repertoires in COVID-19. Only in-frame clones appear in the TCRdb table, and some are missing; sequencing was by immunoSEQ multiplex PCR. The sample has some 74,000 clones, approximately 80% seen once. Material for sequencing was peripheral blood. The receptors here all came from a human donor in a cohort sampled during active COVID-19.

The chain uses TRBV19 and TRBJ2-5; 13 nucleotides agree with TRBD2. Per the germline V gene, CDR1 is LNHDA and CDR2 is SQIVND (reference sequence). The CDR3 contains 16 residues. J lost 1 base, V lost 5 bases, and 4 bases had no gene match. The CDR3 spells CASSARLAGGQETQYF. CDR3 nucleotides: TGTGCCAGTAGTGCCCGACTAGCGGGGGGCCAAGAGACCCAGTACTTC. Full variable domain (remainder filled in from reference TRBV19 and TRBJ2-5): DGGITQSPKYLFRKEGQNVTLSCEQNLNHDAMYWYRQDPGQGLRLIYYSQIVNDFQKGDIAEGYSVSREKKESFPLTVTSAQKNPTAFYLCASSARLAGGQETQYFGPGTRLLVL.

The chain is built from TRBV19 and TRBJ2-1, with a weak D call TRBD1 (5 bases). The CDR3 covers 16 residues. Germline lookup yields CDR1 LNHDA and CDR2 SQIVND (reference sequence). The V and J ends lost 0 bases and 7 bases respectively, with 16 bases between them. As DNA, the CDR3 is TGTGCCAGTAGTATAGAGAGGCAGGGCATCAGTAATGAGCAGTTCTTC. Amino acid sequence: CASSIERQGISNEQFF.

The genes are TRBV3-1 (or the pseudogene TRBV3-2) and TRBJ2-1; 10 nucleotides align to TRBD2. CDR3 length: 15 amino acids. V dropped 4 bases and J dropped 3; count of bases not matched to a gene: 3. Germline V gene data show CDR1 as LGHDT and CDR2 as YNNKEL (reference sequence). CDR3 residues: CASSLSGGGYNEQFF. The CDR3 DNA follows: TGTGCCAGCAGCCTAAGCGGGGGGGGCTACAATGAGCAGTTCTTC.

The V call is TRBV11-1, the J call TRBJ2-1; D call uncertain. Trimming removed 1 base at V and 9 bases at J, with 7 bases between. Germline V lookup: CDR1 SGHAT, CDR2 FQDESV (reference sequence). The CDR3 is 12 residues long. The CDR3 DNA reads TGTGCCAGCAGCTTAGGAACGGGTGAGCAGTTCTTC. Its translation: CASSLGTGEQFF. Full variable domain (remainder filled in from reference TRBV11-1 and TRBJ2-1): EAEVAQSPRYKITEKSQAVAFWCDPISGHATLYWYRQILGQGPELLVQFQDESVVDDSQLPKDRFSAERLKGVDSTLKIQPAELGDSAMYLCASSLGTGEQFFGPGTRLTVL.

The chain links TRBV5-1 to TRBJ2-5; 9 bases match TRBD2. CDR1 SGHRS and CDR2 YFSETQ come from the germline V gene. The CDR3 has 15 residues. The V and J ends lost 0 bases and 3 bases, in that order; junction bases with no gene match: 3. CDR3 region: CASSLDSGRKETQYF. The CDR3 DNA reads TGCGCCAGCAGCTTGGACAGCGGGAGGAAAGAGACCCAGTACTTC.

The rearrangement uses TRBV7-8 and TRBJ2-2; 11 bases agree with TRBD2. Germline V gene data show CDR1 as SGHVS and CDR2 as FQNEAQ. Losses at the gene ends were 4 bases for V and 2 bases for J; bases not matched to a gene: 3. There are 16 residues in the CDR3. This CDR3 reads CASSYLAGGNTGELFF. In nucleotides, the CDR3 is TGTGCCAGCAGCTATCTAGCGGGAGGCAACACCGGGGAGCTGTTTTTT.

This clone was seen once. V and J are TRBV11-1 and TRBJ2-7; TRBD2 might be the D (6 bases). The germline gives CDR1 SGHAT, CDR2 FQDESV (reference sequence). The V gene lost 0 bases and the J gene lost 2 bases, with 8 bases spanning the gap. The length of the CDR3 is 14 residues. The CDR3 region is CASSLASGPYEQYV. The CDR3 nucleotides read TGTGCCAGCAGCTTAGCTAGCGGACCCTACGAGCAGTACGTC.

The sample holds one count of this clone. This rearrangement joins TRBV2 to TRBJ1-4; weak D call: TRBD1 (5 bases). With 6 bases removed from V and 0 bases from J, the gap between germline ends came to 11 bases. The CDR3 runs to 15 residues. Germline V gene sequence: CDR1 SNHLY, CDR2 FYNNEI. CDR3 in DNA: TGTGCCAGCAGGGGGCAGGGCGCAACTAATGAAAAACTGTTTTTT. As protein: CASRGQGATNEKLFF. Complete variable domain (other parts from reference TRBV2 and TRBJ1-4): EPEVTQTPSHQVTQMGQEVILRCVPISNHLYFYWYRQILGQKVEFLVSFYNNEISEKSEIFDDQFSVERPDGSNFTLKIRSTKLEDSAMYFCASRGQGATNEKLFFGSGTQLSVL.

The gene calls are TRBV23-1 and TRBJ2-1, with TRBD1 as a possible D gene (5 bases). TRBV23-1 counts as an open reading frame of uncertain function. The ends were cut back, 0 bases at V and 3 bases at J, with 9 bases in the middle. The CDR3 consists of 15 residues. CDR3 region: CASSQSPQGYNEQFF. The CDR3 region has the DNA TGCGCCAGCAGTCAATCCCCCCAGGGCTACAATGAGCAGTTCTTC.

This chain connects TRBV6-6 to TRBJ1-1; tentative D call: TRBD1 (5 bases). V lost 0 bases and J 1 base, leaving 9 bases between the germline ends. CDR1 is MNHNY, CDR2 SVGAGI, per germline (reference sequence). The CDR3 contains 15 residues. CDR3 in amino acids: CASSYSGHPNTEAFF. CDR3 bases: TGTGCCAGCAGTTACTCTGGACATCCGAACACTGAAGCTTTCTTT.

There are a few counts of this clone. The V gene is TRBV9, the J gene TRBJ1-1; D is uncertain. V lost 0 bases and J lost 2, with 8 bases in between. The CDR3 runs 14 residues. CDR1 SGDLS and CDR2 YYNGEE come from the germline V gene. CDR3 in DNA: TGTGCCAGCAGCGTAGTGGGCAGCAACACTGAAGCTTTCTTT. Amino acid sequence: CASSVVGSNTEAFF.

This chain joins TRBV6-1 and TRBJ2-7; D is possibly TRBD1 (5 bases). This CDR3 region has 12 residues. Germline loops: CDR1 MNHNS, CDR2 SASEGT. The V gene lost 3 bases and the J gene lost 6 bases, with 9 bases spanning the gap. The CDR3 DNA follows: TGTGCCAGCAGTGACAGGGTAAGCGAGCAGTACTTC. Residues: CASSDRVSEQYF.

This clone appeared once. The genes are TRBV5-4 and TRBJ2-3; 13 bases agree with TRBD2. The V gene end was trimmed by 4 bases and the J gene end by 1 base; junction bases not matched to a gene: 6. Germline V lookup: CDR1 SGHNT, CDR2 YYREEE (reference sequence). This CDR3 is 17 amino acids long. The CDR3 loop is CASSAGLAGAGTDTQYF. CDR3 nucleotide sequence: TGTGCCAGCAGCGCTGGACTAGCGGGAGCTGGCACAGATACGCAGTATTTT.

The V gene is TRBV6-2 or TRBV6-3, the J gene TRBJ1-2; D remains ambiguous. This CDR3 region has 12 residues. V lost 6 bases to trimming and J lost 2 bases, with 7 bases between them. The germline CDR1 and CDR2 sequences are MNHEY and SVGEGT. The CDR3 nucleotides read TGTGCCAGCAGCTTCCAGAACTATGGCTACACCTTC. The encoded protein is CASSFQNYGYTF.

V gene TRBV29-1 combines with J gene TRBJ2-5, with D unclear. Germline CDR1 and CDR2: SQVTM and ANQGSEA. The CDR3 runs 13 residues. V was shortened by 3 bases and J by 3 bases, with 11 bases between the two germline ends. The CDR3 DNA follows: TGCAGCGTTGATCCCAACAGAAAAGAGACCCAGTACTTC. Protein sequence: CSVDPNRKETQYF.

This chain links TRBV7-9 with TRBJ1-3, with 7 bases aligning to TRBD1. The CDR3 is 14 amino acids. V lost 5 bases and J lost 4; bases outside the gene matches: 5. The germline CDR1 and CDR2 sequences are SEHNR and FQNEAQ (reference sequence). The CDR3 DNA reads TGTGCCAGCAGCCTAACAGGGGTCGGAAACACCATATATTTT. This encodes CASSLTGVGNTIYF. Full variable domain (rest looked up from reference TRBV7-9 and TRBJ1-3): DTGVSQNPRHKITKRGQNVTFRCDPISEHNRLYWYRQTLGQGPEFLTYFQNEAQLEKSRLLSDRFSAERPKGSFSTLEIQRTEQGDSAMYLCASSLTGVGNTIYFGEGSWLTVV.

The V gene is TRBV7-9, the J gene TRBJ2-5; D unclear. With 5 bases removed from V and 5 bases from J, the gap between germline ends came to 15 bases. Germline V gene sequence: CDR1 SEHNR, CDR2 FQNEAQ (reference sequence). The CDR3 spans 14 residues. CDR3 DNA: TGTGCCAGCAGCCGACCCGGGTCCAAGGAGACCCAGTACTTC. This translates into CASSRPGSKETQYF.

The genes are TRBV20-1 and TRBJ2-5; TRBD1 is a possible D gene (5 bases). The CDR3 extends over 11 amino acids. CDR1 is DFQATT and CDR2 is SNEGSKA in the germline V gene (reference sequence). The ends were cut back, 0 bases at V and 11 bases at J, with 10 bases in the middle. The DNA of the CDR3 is TGCAGTGCTAGAGACAGGGTTTTGCAGTACTTC. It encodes CSARDRVLQYF.

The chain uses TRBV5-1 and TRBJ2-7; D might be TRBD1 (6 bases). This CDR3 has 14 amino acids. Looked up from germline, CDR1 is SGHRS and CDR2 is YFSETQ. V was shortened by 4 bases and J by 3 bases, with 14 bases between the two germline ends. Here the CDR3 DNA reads TGCGCCAGCAGCCAACAGGGAGTTCGCTACGAGCAGTACTTC. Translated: CASSQQGVRYEQYF.

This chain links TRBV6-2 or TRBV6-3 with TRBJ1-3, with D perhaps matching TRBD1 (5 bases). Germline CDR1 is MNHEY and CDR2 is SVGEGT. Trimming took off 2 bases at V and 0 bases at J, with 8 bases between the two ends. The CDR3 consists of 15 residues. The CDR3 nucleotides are TGTGCCAGCAGTTACGACAGAGACTCTGGAAACACCATATATTTT. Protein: CASSYDRDSGNTIYF.

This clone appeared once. CDR3 sequence: CASMNRGVGYNEQFF. The CDR3 DNA follows: TGTGCCAGCATGAACAGGGGTGTGGGTTACAATGAGCAGTTCTTC. The V and J genes are TRBV6-6 and TRBJ2-1; 7 bases line up with TRBD1. CDR1 and CDR2 (germline): MNHNY, SVGAGI (reference sequence). There are 15 residues in the CDR3. V shed 7 bases and J 4 bases; nucleotides not matched to a gene: 10.

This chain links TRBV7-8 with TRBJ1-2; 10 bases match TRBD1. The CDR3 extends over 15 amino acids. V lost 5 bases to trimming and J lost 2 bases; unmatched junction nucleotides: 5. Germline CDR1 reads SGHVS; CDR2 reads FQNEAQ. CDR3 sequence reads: CASSGAGQGNYGYTF. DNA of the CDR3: TGTGCCAGCAGCGGCGCGGGACAGGGGAACTATGGCTACACCTTC.

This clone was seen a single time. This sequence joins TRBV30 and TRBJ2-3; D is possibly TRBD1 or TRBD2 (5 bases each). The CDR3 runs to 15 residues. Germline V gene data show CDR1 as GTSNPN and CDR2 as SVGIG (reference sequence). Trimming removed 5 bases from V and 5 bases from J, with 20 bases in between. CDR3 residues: CAWGGRVLAGDTQYF. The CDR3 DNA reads TGTGCCTGGGGGGGTAGGGTGTTGGCGGGAGATACGCAGTATTTT.

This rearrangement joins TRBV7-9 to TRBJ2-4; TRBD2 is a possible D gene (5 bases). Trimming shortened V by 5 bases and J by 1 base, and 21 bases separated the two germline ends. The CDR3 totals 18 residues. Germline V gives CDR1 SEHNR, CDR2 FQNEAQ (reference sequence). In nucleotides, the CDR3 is TGTGCCAGCAGCACCTTTCCCAAGGGAGATGCCGCCAAAAACATTCAGTACTTC. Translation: CASSTFPKGDAAKNIQYF.

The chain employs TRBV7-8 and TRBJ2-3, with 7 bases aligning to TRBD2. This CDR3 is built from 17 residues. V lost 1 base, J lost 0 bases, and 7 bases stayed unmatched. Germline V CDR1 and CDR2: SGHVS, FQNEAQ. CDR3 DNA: TGTGCCAGCAGCTTAGTGCGGGGGATCGGTAGCACAGATACGCAGTATTTT. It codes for CASSLVRGIGSTDTQYF. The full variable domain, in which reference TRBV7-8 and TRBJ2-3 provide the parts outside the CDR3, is GAGVSQSPRYKVAKRGQDVALRCDPISGHVSLFWYQQALGQGPEFLTYFQNEAQLDKSGLPSDRFFAERPEGSVSTLKIQRTQQEDSAVYLCASSLVRGIGSTDTQYFGPGTRLTVL.